This entry is about one T cell receptor beta chain. What this receptor recognizes is not known. No per-base quality is available; no much larger clone lies one base away. This entry belongs to a study of CD8 T cells in Susac syndrome (dated by TCRdb to the late 2010s). Regarding the study in general: Repertoire sequencing was used to test whether CD8+ T cell activation and differentiation in Susac syndrome was antigen driven. Clonality of the CD8+ T cell repertoire was compared between roughly eleven healthy donors, approximately 14 Susac syndrome patients and under 19 multiple sclerosis patients.

Reading the germline V gene (reference sequence) gives CDR1 DFQATT and CDR2 SNEGSKA. Inclusive of the bounding cysteine and phenylalanine, the CDR3 is 14 residues long. Solely the CDR3 DNA is kept, with 42 bases framed from the first base. V is reduced by 3 bases and J by 7 bases, leaving a spacing of 16 bases between them. What the authors observed across the whole study: The number of individuals in the TCR sequencing and HLA analysis was acknowledged as relatively small.

RNA was extracted using the RNeasy kit, and about 0.45 to 1 microgram was reverse transcribed with random hexamers. The immunoSEQ multiplex PCR assay, covering 54 Vbeta and 13 Jbeta segments, was used to amplify TCR beta CDR3 regions. PCR amplification bias was corrected by using a synthetic template baseline for primer optimization and computational correction. In the paper's pipeline: Reads were annotated to V, D and J genes according to IMGT and were analyzed with immunoSEQ Analyzer, with only productive sequences retained. Clonality was calculated as one minus the Shannon entropy normalized by log2 of the number of productive unique sequences. For each patient and control, public and private clones were evaluated among the 100 most prevalent clones. Clones were defined as Susac-specific when absent from the healthy and MS cohorts, from some 1,100 published viral clones and from other ImmuneACCESS disease sequences. Using fastp trimming at Q25 and MiXCR clonotype assembly, TCRdb reanalyzed the public sequencing data and kept in-frame beta chains. CDR3 protein sequences are deduplicated, and each keeps its most common genes and DNA. The V and J calls and clone size come from TCRdb's table, not from the authors' own analysis. The sample table holds about 140,000 distinct CDR3 sequences, of which 90% to 95% were seen once. Approximately 0.3% of the sample is held by the ten biggest clonotypes.

Peripheral blood CD8+ and CD4+ T cells from healthy donors, Susac syndrome patients and multiple sclerosis patients were profiled by high-throughput TCR beta sequencing. Healthy donors were age- and sex-matched controls. Bulk CD8+ and CD4+ T cells were purified by magnetic negative isolation, while CD8+ TEMRA cells were enriched using FACS. Blood was drawn into EDTA tubes, processed within 24 hours, and PBMCs were isolated by density gradient centrifugation. PBMCs intended for TCR sequencing were frozen in liquid nitrogen and were later thawed in a 37 degrees C water bath. The sorted or isolated CD4+, CD8+ and CD8+ TEMRA cells had a purity of 90% or higher.

The clonotype comes from a human donor in good health. The sequenced material came from CD8+ T cells from PBMCs. The chain is encoded by TRBV20-1 joined to TRBJ2-1, with a tentative D call of TRBD1 or TRBD2, each matching 5 bases. Read as DNA, the sequence is TGCAGTGCTAGGGGACCGCGGTCCGTGAATGAGCAGTTCTTC. Its protein is CSARGPRSVNEQFF.